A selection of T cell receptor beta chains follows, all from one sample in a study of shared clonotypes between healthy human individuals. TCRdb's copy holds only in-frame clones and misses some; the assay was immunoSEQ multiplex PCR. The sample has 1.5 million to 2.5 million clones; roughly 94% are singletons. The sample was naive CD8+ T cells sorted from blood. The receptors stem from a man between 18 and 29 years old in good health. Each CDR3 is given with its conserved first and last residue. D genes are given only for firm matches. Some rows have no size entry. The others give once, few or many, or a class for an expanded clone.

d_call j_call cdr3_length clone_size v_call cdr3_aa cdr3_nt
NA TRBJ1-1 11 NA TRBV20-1 CSAKVVTEAFF TGCAGTGCAAAGGTCGTGACTGAAGCTTTCTTT
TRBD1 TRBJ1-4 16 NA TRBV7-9 CASSLASGGTNEKLFF TGTGCCAGCAGCTTAGCGTCAGGGGGAACTAATGAAAAACTGTTTTTT
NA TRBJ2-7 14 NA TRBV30 CAWSLIGASYEQYF TGTGCCTGGAGTTTAATAGGGGCCTCCTACGAGCAGTACTTC
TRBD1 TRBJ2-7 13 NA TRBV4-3 CASSHRGSDEQYF TGCGCCAGCAGCCACAGGGGGTCCGACGAGCAGTACTTC
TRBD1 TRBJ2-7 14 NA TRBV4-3 CASSQGTGPYEQYF TGCGCCAGCAGCCAAGGGACAGGACCCTACGAGCAGTACTTC
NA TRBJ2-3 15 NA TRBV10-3 CAISETRTGTDTQYF TGTGCCATCAGTGAAACCCGGACCGGCACAGATACGCAGTATTTT
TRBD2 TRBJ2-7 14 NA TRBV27 CASSLEAGSYEQYF TGTGCCAGCAGTTTGGAAGCGGGGTCCTACGAGCAGTACTTC
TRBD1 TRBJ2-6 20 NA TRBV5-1 CASSEGQGVRSSSGANVLTF TGCGCCAGCAGCGAAGGACAGGGGGTAAGGTCCAGCTCTGGGGCCAACGTCCTGACTTTC
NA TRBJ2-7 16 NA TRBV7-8 CASSLYGPGTTYEQYF TGTGCCAGCAGCTTATACGGCCCCGGTACCACCTACGAGCAGTACTTC
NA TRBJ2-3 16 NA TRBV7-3 CASSLGGGLGTDTQYF TGTGCCAGCAGCTTAGGTGGGGGCCTAGGCACAGATACGCAGTATTTT
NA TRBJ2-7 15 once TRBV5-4 CASSHTAGLPYEQYF TGTGCCAGCAGCCACACAGCGGGTCTCCCCTACGAGCAGTACTTC
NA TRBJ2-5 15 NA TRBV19 CASSTLLEYQETQYF TGTGCCAGTAGTACTCTACTCGAGTACCAAGAGACCCAGTACTTC
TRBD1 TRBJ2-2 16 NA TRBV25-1 CASSELDRGNTGELFF TGTGCCAGCAGTGAACTTGACAGGGGGAACACCGGGGAGCTGTTTTTT
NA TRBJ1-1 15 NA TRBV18 CASSPPKGVGTEAFF TGTGCCAGCTCACCACCGAAGGGGGTAGGCACTGAAGCTTTCTTT
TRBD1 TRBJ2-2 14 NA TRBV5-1 CASSKDRVTGELFF TGCGCCAGCAGTAAGGACAGGGTCACCGGGGAGCTGTTTTTT
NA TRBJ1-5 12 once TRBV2 CASSDTNQPQHF TGTGCCAGCAGTGACACCAATCAGCCCCAGCATTTT
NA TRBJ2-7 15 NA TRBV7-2 CASSLVGGMIYEQYF TGTGCCAGCAGCTTAGTGGGGGGAATGATCTACGAGCAGTACTTC
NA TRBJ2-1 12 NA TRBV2 CASTRLYNEQFF TGTGCCAGCACGAGACTATACAATGAGCAGTTCTTC
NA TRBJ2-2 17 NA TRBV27 CASSTLPSSANTGELFF TGTGCCAGCAGCACCCTACCAAGTTCAGCGAACACCGGGGAGCTGTTTTTT
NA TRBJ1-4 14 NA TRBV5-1 CASSLEQNNEKLFF TGCGCCAGCAGCTTGGAACAGAATAATGAAAAACTGTTTTTT
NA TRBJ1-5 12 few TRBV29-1 CSVEDGVQPQHF TGCAGCGTTGAAGATGGGGTTCAGCCCCAGCATTTT
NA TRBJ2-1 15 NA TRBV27 CASSWGRPTHNEQFF TGTGCCAGCAGCTGGGGGCGGCCGACCCACAATGAGCAGTTCTTC
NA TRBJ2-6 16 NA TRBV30 CAWGDEDSSGANVLTF TGTGCCTGGGGTGATGAGGATAGCTCTGGGGCCAACGTCCTGACTTTC